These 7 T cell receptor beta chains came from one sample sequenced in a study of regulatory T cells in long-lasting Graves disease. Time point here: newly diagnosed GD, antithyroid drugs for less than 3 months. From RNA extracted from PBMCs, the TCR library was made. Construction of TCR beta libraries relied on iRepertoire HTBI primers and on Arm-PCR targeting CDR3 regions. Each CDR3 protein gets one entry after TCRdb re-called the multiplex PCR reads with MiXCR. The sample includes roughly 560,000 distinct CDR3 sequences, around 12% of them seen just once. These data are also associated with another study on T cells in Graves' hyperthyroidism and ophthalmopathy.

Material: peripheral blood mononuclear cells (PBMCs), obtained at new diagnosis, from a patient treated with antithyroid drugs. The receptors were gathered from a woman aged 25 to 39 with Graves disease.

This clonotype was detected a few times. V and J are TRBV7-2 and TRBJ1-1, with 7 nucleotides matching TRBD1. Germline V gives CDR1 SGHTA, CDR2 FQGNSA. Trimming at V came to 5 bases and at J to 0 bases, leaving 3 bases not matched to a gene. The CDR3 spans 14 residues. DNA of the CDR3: TGTGCCAGCAGCGTGCAGGGGGTGAACACTGAAGCTTTCTTT. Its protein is CASSVQGVNTEAFF.

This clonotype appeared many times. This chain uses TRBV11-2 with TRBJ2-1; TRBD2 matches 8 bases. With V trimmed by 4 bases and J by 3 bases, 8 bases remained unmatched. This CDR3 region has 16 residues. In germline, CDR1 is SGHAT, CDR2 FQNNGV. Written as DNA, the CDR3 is TGTGCCAGCAGCTCTGGGGGACTAGTCTTCTACAATGAGCAGTTCTTC. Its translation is CASSSGGLVFYNEQFF.

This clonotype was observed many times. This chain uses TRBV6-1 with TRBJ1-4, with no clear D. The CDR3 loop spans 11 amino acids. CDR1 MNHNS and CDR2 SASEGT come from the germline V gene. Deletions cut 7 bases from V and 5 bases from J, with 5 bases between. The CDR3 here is CASTTNEKLFF. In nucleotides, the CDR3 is TGTGCCAGCACCACGAATGAAAAACTGTTTTTT.

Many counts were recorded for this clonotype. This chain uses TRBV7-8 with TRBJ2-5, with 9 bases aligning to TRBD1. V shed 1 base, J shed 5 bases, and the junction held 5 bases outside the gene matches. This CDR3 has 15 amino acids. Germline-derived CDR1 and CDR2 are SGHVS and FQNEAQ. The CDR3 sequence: CASSLVQGALETQYF. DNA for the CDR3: TGTGCCAGCAGCTTAGTACAGGGGGCTTTGGAGACCCAGTACTTC.

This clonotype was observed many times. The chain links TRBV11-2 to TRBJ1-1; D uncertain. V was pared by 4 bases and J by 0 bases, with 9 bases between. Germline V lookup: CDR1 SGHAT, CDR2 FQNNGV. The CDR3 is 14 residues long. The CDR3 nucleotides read TGTGCCAGCAGCTCATGGACGGTGAACACTGAAGCTTTCTTT. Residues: CASSSWTVNTEAFF.

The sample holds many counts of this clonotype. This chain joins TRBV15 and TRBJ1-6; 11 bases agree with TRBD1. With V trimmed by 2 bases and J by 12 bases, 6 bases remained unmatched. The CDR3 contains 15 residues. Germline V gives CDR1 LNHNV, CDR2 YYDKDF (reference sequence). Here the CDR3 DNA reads TGTGCCACCAGCAGATCACGGGACAGGGGGGAACCCCTCCACTTT. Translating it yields CATSRSRDRGEPLHF.

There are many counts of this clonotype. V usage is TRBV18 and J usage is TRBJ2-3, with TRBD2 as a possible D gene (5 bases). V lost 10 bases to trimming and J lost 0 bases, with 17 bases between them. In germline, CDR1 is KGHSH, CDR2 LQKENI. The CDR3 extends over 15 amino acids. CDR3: CATLRQRESTDTQYF. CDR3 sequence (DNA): TGTGCCACCCTCCGCCAGAGGGAGAGCACAGATACGCAGTATTTT.